This T cell receptor beta chain was recorded in a study of blood T cell repertoires in COVID-19. Trimming pared 6 bases from V and 4 bases from J, leaving 20 bases between. Per the germline V gene, CDR1 is LNHDA and CDR2 is SQIVND (reference sequence). CDR3 length: 16 residues. Participant reports of clinical history set cohort assignment. This table comes from immunoSEQ multiplex PCR, and its TCRdb copy is limited to in-frame clones, with some not included. The table records fewer than 300,000 clones, over 75% of them present only once. The clonotype was recovered from a woman in her thirties who had recovered from COVID-19. Sequenced: PBMCs or T cells enriched from blood (not recorded which). V usage is TRBV19 and J usage is TRBJ2-3; TRBD1 is a possible D gene (6 bases). The CDR3 reads CASSWGRVLSPDTQYF. DNA of the CDR3: TGTGCCAGTAGCTGGGGGCGGGTTTTATCCCCAGATACGCAGTATTTT.